The 27 T cell receptor beta chains below come from one sample, sequenced in a study of blood T cell repertoires in COVID-19. Generated by immunoSEQ multiplex PCR, the TCRdb table keeps only in-frame clones and is missing some. This table has hundreds of thousands of clones, around four fifths appearing once. The material sequenced was peripheral blood. The receptors here all came from a man older than 75 with acute or convalescent COVID-19.

The chain couples TRBV3-1 (or the pseudogene TRBV3-2) to TRBJ2-3; 9 bases are a match to TRBD2. The junction had 10 bases not matched to a gene; V was cut back by 6 bases and J by 6 bases. Per germline, CDR1 LGHDT and CDR2 YNNKEL (reference sequence). The CDR3 is 15 residues long. The CDR3 DNA reads as TGTGCCAGCAGAGAATCGGGACTAGCCTCTGATACGCAGTATTTT. Encoded protein: CASRESGLASDTQYF.

CDR3 DNA sequence: TGTGCCAGCAGCCAAGTCGCTAGTGCGGATACGCAGTATTTT. This translates into CASSQVASADTQYF. This sequence joins TRBV4-2 and TRBJ2-3, with D unclear. V gave up 1 base and J gave up 6 bases, with 11 bases separating them. Germline V gene sequence: CDR1 LGHNA, CDR2 YNFKEQ. CDR3 length equals 14 residues.

The chain has TRBV5-4 and TRBJ2-3, with TRBD2 matching 7 bases. The ends lost 1 base at V and 2 bases at J; junction bases unmatched: 4. CDR3 length: 15 amino acids. The germline CDR1 and CDR2 sequences are SGHNT and YYREEE (reference sequence). CDR3 loop: CASSLPSGFTDTQYF. In DNA form, the CDR3 reads TGTGCCAGCAGCTTGCCTAGCGGCTTCACAGATACGCAGTATTTT.

CDR3 residues: CASSSSTGGTYEQYF. The CDR3 DNA reads TGCGCCAGCAGCTCCTCGACAGGGGGCACCTACGAGCAGTACTTC. The chain employs TRBV5-1 and TRBJ2-7, with TRBD1 matching 10 bases. CDR3 size: 15 residues. From germline, CDR1 is SGHRS and CDR2 YFSETQ. V lost 3 bases to trimming and J lost 2 bases; unmatched junction nucleotides: 5.

Worth noting for this clone: At one of its ends the junction is not consistent with the germline gene, which may arise from a read error. The chain is built from TRBV12-5 and TRBJ2-1, with 10 positions matching TRBD2. CDR1 LGHNT and CDR2 FRNRAP come from the germline V gene. The CDR3 contains 14 residues. CDR3 in amino acids: CASGLGASGSPAVF. The CDR3 coding sequence is TGTGCTAGTGGTTTGGGGGCTAGCGGGAGCCCCGCGGTCTTC.

The rearrangement joins TRBV6-5 to TRBJ2-7; 11 positions match TRBD2. V was clipped by 7 bases and J by 4 bases; unmatched bases: 6. Germline V gene sequence: CDR1 MNHEY, CDR2 SVGAGI. This CDR3 region has 14 residues. The CDR3 DNA follows: TGTGCCAGCATAATTAGCGGGGGGGAGTACGAGCAGTACTTC. This translates into CASIISGGEYEQYF.

The chain couples TRBV5-1 to TRBJ1-1; 7 bases map to TRBD1. V was pared by 3 bases and J by 1 base, with 3 bases of the junction left unmatched. This CDR3 comprises 14 residues. Germline V gene sequence: CDR1 SGHRS, CDR2 YFSETQ. The CDR3 protein is CASSSNRGNTEAFF. DNA for the CDR3: TGCGCCAGCAGCTCGAACAGGGGGAACACTGAAGCTTTCTTT. The complete variable domain, with remaining parts taken from reference TRBV5-1 and TRBJ1-1, reads KAGVTQTPRYLIKTRGQQVTLSCSPISGHRSVSWYQQTPGQGLQFLFEYFSETQRNKGNFPGRFSGRQFSNSRSEMNVSTLELGDSALYLCASSSNRGNTEAFFGQGTRLTVV.

A single count supports this clone. The chain combines TRBV6-6 with TRBJ1-6; D is perhaps TRBD1 (6 bases). CDR3 length equals 14 residues. V lost 4 bases and J lost 5, with 9 bases in between. In germline, CDR1 is MNHNY, CDR2 SVGAGI (reference sequence). The CDR3 is CASSLGADNSPLHF. The CDR3, as DNA: TGTGCCAGCAGTTTGGGGGCAGATAATTCACCCCTCCACTTT.

V usage is TRBV5-1 and J usage is TRBJ2-5; D perhaps matches TRBD2 (5 bases). Trimming stripped 4 bases from V and 5 bases from J, with 9 bases between. The CDR3 consists of 12 residues. Germline CDR1 and CDR2: SGHRS and YFSETQ. This chain's CDR3 is CASSPPGETQYF. CDR3 DNA: TGCGCCAGCAGCCCGCCGGGGGAGACCCAGTACTTC.

The genes are TRBV9 and TRBJ1-6; D gene ambiguous. Germline CDR1 SGDLS, CDR2 YYNGEE. V was pared by 3 bases and J by 10 bases, with 14 bases between. This CDR3 has 14 residues. CDR3 in amino acids: CASSDGTVPSPLHF. The CDR3 DNA sequence: TGTGCCAGCAGCGATGGCACAGTACCCTCACCCCTCCACTTT. Based on the CDR3 plus reference TRBV9 and TRBJ1-6, the full variable domain is DSGVTQTPKHLITATGQRVTLRCSPRSGDLSVYWYQQSLDQGLQFLIQYYNGEERAKGNILERFSAQQFPDLHSELNLSSLELGDSALYFCASSDGTVPSPLHFGNGTRLTVT.

V usage is TRBV19 and J usage is TRBJ1-5; tentative D call: TRBD1 (5 bases). The V end lost 4 bases, the J end lost 9 bases, and 16 bases lay between the germline ends. Germline V gene sequence: CDR1 LNHDA, CDR2 SQIVND (reference sequence). This CDR3 contains 14 residues. This CDR3 is CASSKGAVERPQHF. The DNA of the CDR3 is TGTGCCAGTAGTAAAGGGGCGGTGGAAAGGCCCCAGCATTTT.

The DNA for the CDR3 is TGTGCCAGCAGCGCTCGACAGGGGGATTCGTACTACGAGCAGTACTTC. Protein sequence: CASSARQGDSYYEQYF. The chain links TRBV21-1 to TRBJ2-7; the table's D gene call, TRBD1, was not cross checked with the DNA. TRBV21-1 corresponds to a pseudogene. This CDR3 comprises 16 residues.

The V gene is TRBV7-9, the J gene TRBJ1-1; D unresolved. The ends were cut back, 0 bases at V and 1 base at J, with 9 bases in the middle. The CDR3 loop spans 15 amino acids. Germline V gene sequence: CDR1 SEHNR, CDR2 FQNEAQ (reference sequence). The CDR3 sequence: CASSLASRRNTEAFF. CDR3 in DNA: TGTGCCAGCAGCTTAGCGTCCCGGAGGAACACTGAAGCTTTCTTT.

The chain links TRBV3-1 (or the pseudogene TRBV3-2) to TRBJ2-3, with 10 bases lining up with TRBD2. The ends lost 0 bases at V and 5 bases at J; junction bases unmatched: 8. CDR3 length: 17 residues. Germline CDR1 reads LGHDT; CDR2 reads YNNKEL (reference sequence). CDR3 sequence reads: CASSQDASGGTGDTQYF. The DNA for the CDR3 is TGTGCCAGCAGCCAAGATGCTAGCGGGGGTACCGGAGATACGCAGTATTTT.

This sequence joins TRBV3-1 (or the pseudogene TRBV3-2) and TRBJ1-5; TRBD1 might be the D (6 bases). V lost 5 bases to trimming and J lost 5 bases, with 10 bases between them. The CDR3 covers 13 residues. Germline values: CDR1 LGHDT, CDR2 YNNKEL (reference sequence). In nucleotides, the CDR3 is TGTGCCAGCAGCGCATGGACAGATCAGCCCCAGCATTTT. Amino acid sequence: CASSAWTDQPQHF.

J is TRBJ2-7 and V is TRBV7-2, with D possibly TRBD2 on 6 matching bases. V was shortened by 6 bases and J by 2 bases, with 17 bases between the two germline ends. The germline V gene encodes CDR1 SGHTA and CDR2 FQGNSA. The CDR3 is 15 residues long. This CDR3 is CASSGTGTHTYEQYF. In DNA form, the CDR3 reads TGTGCCAGCAGTGGAACCGGGACTCATACCTACGAGCAGTACTTC. The full variable domain, rest sourced from reference TRBV7-2 and TRBJ2-7, is GAGVSQSPSNKVTEKGKDVELRCDPISGHTALYWYRQSLGQGLEFLIYFQGNSAPDKSGLPSDRFSAERTGGSVSTLTIQRTQQEDSAVYLCASSGTGTHTYEQYFGPGTRLTVT.

The chain links TRBV21-1 to TRBJ2-3; the table calls TRBD1, which could not be checked here. TRBV21-1 is shown as a pseudogene. This CDR3 contains 13 residues. CDR3 in amino acids: CARHGQGQDTQYF. The CDR3, as DNA: TGTGCCAGGCATGGGCAGGGCCAAGATACGCAGTATTTT.

The chain uses TRBV18 and TRBJ1-2, with 8 bases matching TRBD1. This CDR3 comprises 15 residues. The germline V gene encodes CDR1 KGHSH and CDR2 LQKENI. The trim removed 3 bases at V and 0 bases at J, leaving 3 bases unmatched. CDR3 residues: CASSPDRVSNYGYTF. DNA for the CDR3: TGTGCCAGCTCACCGGACAGGGTCTCTAACTATGGCTACACCTTC.

The V and J genes are TRBV11-3 and TRBJ2-5; a possible D gene is TRBD1 (6 bases). Trimming took off 5 bases at V and 5 bases at J, with 12 bases between the two ends. The CDR3 loop spans 13 amino acids. CDR1 is SGHNT, CDR2 YENEEA, per germline. DNA of the CDR3: TGTGCCAGCAGCCCCCGAACAGGGGAGACCCAGTACTTC. It translates to CASSPRTGETQYF.

This chain connects TRBV27 to TRBJ1-2; D is uncertain. The germline V gene encodes CDR1 MNHEY and CDR2 SMNVEV (reference sequence). This CDR3 is built from 12 residues. Trimming removed 4 bases at V and 0 bases at J, with 3 bases between. The CDR3 region has the DNA TGTGCCAGCAGTTCCTCTAACTATGGCTACACCTTC. This encodes CASSSSNYGYTF.

This clone was detected only once. The chain joins TRBV28 to TRBJ1-2, with 9 bases that match TRBD1. The CDR3 covers 16 residues. With V trimmed by 3 bases and J by 4 bases, 9 bases remained unmatched. CDR1 is MDHEN and CDR2 is SYDVKM in the germline V gene. This chain's CDR3 is CASSLWMTGGLYGYTF. CDR3 in DNA: TGTGCCAGCAGTTTGTGGATGACAGGGGGACTCTATGGCTACACCTTC.

The genes are TRBV3-1 (or the pseudogene TRBV3-2) and TRBJ2-7; D is unresolved. Germline V gene sequence: CDR1 LGHDT, CDR2 YNNKEL (reference sequence). V lost 8 bases to trimming and J lost 1 base, with 6 bases between them. The CDR3 covers 11 residues. CDR3 residues: CASSRSYEQYF. CDR3 bases: TGTGCCAGCTCCCGGTCCTACGAGCAGTACTTC.

This chain joins TRBV18 and TRBJ2-7, with D maybe TRBD2 (7 bases). The germline V gene encodes CDR1 KGHSH and CDR2 LQKENI. Trimming took 0 bases from V and 2 from J, leaving 17 bases between them. This CDR3 has 17 residues. CDR3 sequence reads: CASSPPFSGGTPYEQYF. The DNA of the CDR3 is TGTGCCAGCTCACCACCGTTTTCGGGGGGCACTCCCTACGAGCAGTACTTC.

The chain links TRBV7-8 to TRBJ2-7; 9 positions match TRBD1. Germline trimming cut 1 base from V and 2 bases from J; bases unmatched to any gene: 3. Germline V gives CDR1 SGHVS, CDR2 FQNEAQ. This CDR3 comprises 15 residues. The CDR3 sequence: CASSLGTGVPYEQYF. CDR3 bases: TGTGCCAGCAGCTTAGGGACAGGGGTTCCCTACGAGCAGTACTTC.

The chain recombines TRBV6-5 with TRBJ2-5, with 9 bases that match TRBD2. Trimming cost V 6 bases and J 4 bases; bases outside gene matches: 9. CDR3 length: 15 amino acids. Germline values: CDR1 MNHEY, CDR2 SVGAGI. In DNA, the CDR3 is TGTGCCAGCAGGATCTTAGCGGGGGAAGGAGAGACCCAGTACTTC. It encodes CASRILAGEGETQYF.

V usage is TRBV12-5 and J usage is TRBJ2-7, with D possibly matching TRBD2 (6 bases). This CDR3 is built from 11 residues. The V end was cut by 6 bases, the J end by 8 bases, with 11 bases between. Germline values: CDR1 LGHNT, CDR2 FRNRAP. CDR3 sequence: CASGLGGQQYF. The CDR3 region has the DNA TGTGCTAGTGGCCTGGGAGGACAGCAGTACTTC. Based on the CDR3 plus reference TRBV12-5 and TRBJ2-7, the full variable domain is DARVTQTPRHKVTEMGQEVTMRCQPILGHNTVFWYRQTMMQGLELLAYFRNRAPLDDSGMPKDRFSAEMPDATLATLKIQPSEPRDSAVYFCASGLGGQQYFGPGTRLTVT.

The chain has TRBV3-1 (or the pseudogene TRBV3-2) and TRBJ2-3; 7 bases line up with TRBD2. The CDR3 has 13 residues. Germline V CDR1 and CDR2: LGHDT, YNNKEL (reference sequence). The V gene end was trimmed by 4 bases and the J gene end by 4 bases; junction bases not matched to a gene: 2. CDR3 DNA sequence: TGTGCCAGCAGCCTCCGGGGGGCAGATACGCAGTATTTT. Translating it yields CASSLRGADTQYF.